Each of the 16 T cell receptor beta chains below was sequenced from the same sample in a study of blood T cells in healthy people across ages. A second PCR of roughly 7 to 11 cycles used a sample-barcoded 5' primer and a J-beta primer mix. Each CDR3 protein gets one entry after TCRdb re-called the 5' RACE reads with MiXCR. Here the sample spans more than 1 million distinct CDR3 sequences, 40% to 45% being singletons. Specimen: blood. These receptor sequences come from a woman in her sixties or seventies in good health.

CDR3: CASSEGAQTTYEQYF. The DNA for the CDR3 is TGTGCCAGCAGTGAGGGGGCCCAAACTACCTACGAGCAGTACTTC. The chain has TRBV2 and TRBJ2-7, with D possibly being TRBD1 (6 bases). The ends were cut back, 3 bases at V and 2 bases at J, with 14 bases in the middle. The CDR3 extends over 15 amino acids. The germline CDR1 and CDR2 sequences are SNHLY and FYNNEI.

The rearrangement uses TRBV7-2 and TRBJ1-1; a weak D match, TRBD1 (5 bases). CDR3 length: 14 amino acids. V was cut by 2 bases and J by 11 bases, with 18 bases left in between. Germline V lookup: CDR1 SGHTA, CDR2 FQGNSA. This CDR3 is CASSLTGPTYRAFF. The CDR3 region has the DNA TGTGCCAGCAGCTTAACGGGCCCCACTTACAGGGCTTTCTTT.

The rearrangement links TRBV4-3 to TRBJ2-7; 7 bases are a match to TRBD1. This CDR3 is 16 amino acids long. Germline V lookup: CDR1 LGHNA, CDR2 YSLEER. After removal of 1 base from V and 0 bases from J, the junction contained 6 bases not matched to a gene. CDR3 protein: CASSQALRDSSYEQYF. The CDR3 DNA is TGCGCCAGCAGCCAAGCCTTACGGGACAGCTCCTACGAGCAGTACTTC.

This sequence joins TRBV4-2 and TRBJ2-5; D remains unclear. The DNA end is a closer match to TRBJ2-7, so the J assignment may be wrong. CDR1 is LGHNA, CDR2 YNFKEQ, per germline. CDR3 length: 12 amino acids. The CDR3 sequence is CASGPKWGEQYF. The CDR3 region has the DNA TGTGCCAGCGGACCCAAATGGGGCGAGCAGTACTTC.

This clonotype appeared a single time. J is TRBJ2-5 and V is TRBV10-3; 7 nucleotides line up with TRBD1. CDR1 and CDR2 from the germline V gene are ENHRY and SYGVKD. Unmatched junction bases numbered 5, after V lost 0 bases and J lost 4 bases. The CDR3 contains 15 residues. The CDR3 DNA follows: TGTGCCATCAGTGAGTCCAAGGGGGCTGGAGAGACCCAGTACTTC. Encoded protein: CAISESKGAGETQYF.

The chain has TRBV11-2 and TRBJ2-3; D gene uncertain. The CDR3 runs to 21 residues. V was cut by 2 bases and J by 1 base, with 28 bases left in between. Germline V gene data show CDR1 as SGHAT and CDR2 as FQNNGV. CDR3 in amino acids: CASSLSPKAEPYTPGTDTQYF. The CDR3 bases are TGTGCCAGCAGCTTATCCCCAAAAGCCGAACCGTATACCCCCGGCACAGATACGCAGTATTTT.

This chain uses TRBV12-3 or TRBV12-4 with TRBJ2-5; TRBD2 is a possible D gene (7 bases). The CDR3 loop spans 16 amino acids. Deletions cut 6 bases from V and 2 bases from J, with 19 bases between. CDR3 loop: CASSPGGSLAQETQYF. The CDR3 nucleotides are TGTGCCAGCAGCCCGGGGGGCAGTTTGGCGCAAGAGACCCAGTACTTC.

This clonotype has just a few counts. V is TRBV18 and J is TRBJ2-7; the D gene could be TRBD1 or TRBD2 (5 bases each). Trimming took off 5 bases at V and 4 bases at J, with 15 bases between the two ends. This CDR3 is 14 amino acids long. CDR1 KGHSH and CDR2 LQKENI come from the germline V gene. CDR3 residues: CASSGGTFPYEQYF. The DNA for the CDR3 is TGTGCCAGCTCAGGGGGAACTTTTCCTTACGAGCAGTACTTC.

This clonotype was recorded at least ten times. V gene TRBV29-1 combines with J gene TRBJ2-5; D is uncertain. The length of the CDR3 is 13 residues. Germline V gene data show CDR1 as SQVTM and CDR2 as ANQGSEA. With 3 bases removed from V and 0 bases from J, the gap between germline ends came to 8 bases. Written as DNA, the CDR3 is TGCAGCGTTGACAGTACCTACCAAGAGACCCAGTACTTC. The encoded protein is CSVDSTYQETQYF.

The chain carries TRBV20-1 and TRBJ2-3, with 8 bases fitting TRBD2. Germline loops: CDR1 DFQATT, CDR2 SNEGSKA (reference sequence). J lost 5 bases, V lost 3 bases, and 10 bases had no gene match. This CDR3 has 15 amino acids. The CDR3 DNA reads TGCAGTGCTAGTACCAGCGGGAGATTAGAAGATACGCAGTATTTT. This codes for CSASTSGRLEDTQYF.

This clonotype has just a few counts. CDR3 DNA sequence: TGCAGCGGTGCCAGGGGGGAGACCCAGTACTTC. This translates into CSGARGETQYF. This sequence joins TRBV29-1 and TRBJ2-5; 7 positions match TRBD1. V lost 7 bases to trimming and J lost 5 bases; unmatched junction nucleotides: 4. The germline V gene has CDR1 SQVTM and CDR2 ANQGSEA. The CDR3 length is 11 residues.

V gene TRBV4-1 combines with J gene TRBJ2-1; D not certain. This CDR3 has 13 amino acids. Trimming removed 1 base from V and 5 bases from J, with 6 bases in between. Germline V lookup: CDR1 MGHRA, CDR2 YSYEKL. This CDR3 is CASSQVGNNEQFF. DNA for the CDR3: TGCGCCAGCAGCCAAGTGGGAAACAATGAGCAGTTCTTC.

This clonotype was found once. The V and J genes are TRBV27 and TRBJ2-3; 7 nucleotides agree with TRBD2. V shed 2 bases and J 3 bases; nucleotides not matched to a gene: 5. The CDR3 is 15 amino acids. CDR1 is MNHEY, CDR2 SMNVEV, per germline (reference sequence). DNA of the CDR3: TGTGCCAGCAGTTTAGCGGGAGAGGGGACAGATACGCAGTATTTT. As protein: CASSLAGEGTDTQYF.

This clonotype was seen a few times. CDR3 loop: CASSLSMGAIYNSPLHF. The CDR3 DNA reads TGTGCCAGCAGTTTATCGATGGGGGCGATCTATAATTCACCCCTCCACTTT. The chain uses TRBV28 and TRBJ1-6, with a tentative D call TRBD1 (6 bases). The V gene lost 1 base and the J gene lost 3 bases, with 13 bases spanning the gap. This CDR3 region has 17 residues. Germline assignment: CDR1 MDHEN and CDR2 SYDVKM.

The sample holds a few counts of this clonotype. The chain employs TRBV5-1 and TRBJ2-7, with a tentative D call TRBD1 (6 bases). Germline lookup yields CDR1 SGHRS and CDR2 YFSETQ. V was shortened by 4 bases and J by 3 bases, with 11 bases between the two germline ends. The CDR3 covers 13 residues. This CDR3 is CASSTTGNYEQYF. DNA for the CDR3: TGCGCCAGCAGCACTACAGGGAACTACGAGCAGTACTTC.

This clonotype was recorded a few times. The chain links TRBV12-3 or TRBV12-4 to TRBJ2-5, with D perhaps TRBD2 (5 bases). Deletions cut 1 base from V and 2 bases from J, with 17 bases between. This CDR3 has 17 residues. CDR3 sequence (DNA): TGTGCCAGCAGTTTAGGCGCGAGAGGACTGGGACAAGAGACCCAGTACTTC. Translated, it gives CASSLGARGLGQETQYF.